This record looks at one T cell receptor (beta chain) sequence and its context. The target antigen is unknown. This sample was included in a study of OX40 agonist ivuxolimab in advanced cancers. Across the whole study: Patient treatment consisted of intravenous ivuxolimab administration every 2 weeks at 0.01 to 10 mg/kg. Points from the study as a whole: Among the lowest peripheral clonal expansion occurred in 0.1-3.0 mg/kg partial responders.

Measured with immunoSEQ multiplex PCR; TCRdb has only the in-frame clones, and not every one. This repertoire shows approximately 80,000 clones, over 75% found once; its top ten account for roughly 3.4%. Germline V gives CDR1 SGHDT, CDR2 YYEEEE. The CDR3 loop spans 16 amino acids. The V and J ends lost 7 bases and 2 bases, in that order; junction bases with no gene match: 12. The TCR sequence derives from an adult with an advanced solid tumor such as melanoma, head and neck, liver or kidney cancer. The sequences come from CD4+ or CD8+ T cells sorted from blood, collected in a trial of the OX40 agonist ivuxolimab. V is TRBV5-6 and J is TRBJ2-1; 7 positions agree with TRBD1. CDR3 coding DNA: TGTGCCAGCTCGGATCCGGGGACAGTGACCTACAATGAGCAGTTCTTC. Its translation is CASSDPGTVTYNEQFF.